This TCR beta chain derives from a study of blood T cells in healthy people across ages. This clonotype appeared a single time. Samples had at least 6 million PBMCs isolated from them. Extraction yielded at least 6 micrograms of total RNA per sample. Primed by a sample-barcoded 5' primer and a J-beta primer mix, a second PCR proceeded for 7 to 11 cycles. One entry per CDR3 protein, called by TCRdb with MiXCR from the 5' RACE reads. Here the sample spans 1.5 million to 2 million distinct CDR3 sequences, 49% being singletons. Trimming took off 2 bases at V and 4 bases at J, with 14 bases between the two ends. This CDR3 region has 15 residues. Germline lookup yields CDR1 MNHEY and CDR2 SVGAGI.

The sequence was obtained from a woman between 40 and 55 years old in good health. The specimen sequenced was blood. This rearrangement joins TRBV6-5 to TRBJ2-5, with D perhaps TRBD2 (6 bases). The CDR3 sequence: CASSYGGQGAETQYF. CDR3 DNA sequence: TGTGCCAGCAGTTACGGAGGGCAGGGCGCAGAGACCCAGTACTTC.